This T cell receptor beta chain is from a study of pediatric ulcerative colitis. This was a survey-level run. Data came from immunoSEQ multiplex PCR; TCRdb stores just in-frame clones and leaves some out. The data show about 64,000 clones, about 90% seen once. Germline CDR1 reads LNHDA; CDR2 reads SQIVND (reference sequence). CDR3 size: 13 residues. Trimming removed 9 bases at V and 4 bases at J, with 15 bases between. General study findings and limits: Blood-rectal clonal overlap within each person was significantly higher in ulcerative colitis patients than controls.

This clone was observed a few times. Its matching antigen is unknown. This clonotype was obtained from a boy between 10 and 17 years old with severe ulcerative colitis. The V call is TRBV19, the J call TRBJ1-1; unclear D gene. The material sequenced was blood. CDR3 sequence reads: CASVGFDSTEAFF. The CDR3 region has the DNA TGTGCCAGCGTGGGATTTGATAGCACTGAAGCTTTCTTT.